These 30 T cell receptor beta chains were sequenced from one sample in a study of shared T cell receptors in the human thymus. Here immunoSEQ multiplex PCR was the method, and the copy in TCRdb shows in-frame clones only, minus some. This table holds 600,000 to 900,000 clones, over 75% found once. These data were also filed under a second study, of human thymus T cells.

Sequencing was performed on thymocytes. All receptors derive from a girl under two years old with a congenital heart defect.

The chain links TRBV2 to TRBJ2-1, with a possible D match to TRBD1 (6 bases). The germline V gene encodes CDR1 SNHLY and CDR2 FYNNEI. The V end lost 2 bases, the J end lost 4 bases, and 9 bases lay between the germline ends. The CDR3 totals 14 residues. The CDR3 reads CASSELGAYNEQFF. CDR3 DNA sequence: TGTGCCAGCAGTGAATTGGGGGCATACAATGAGCAGTTCTTC.

The gene calls are TRBV7-9 and TRBJ2-7; a weak D match, TRBD2 (5 bases). Per germline, CDR1 SEHNR and CDR2 FQNEAQ (reference sequence). Trimming cost V 6 bases and J 3 bases, with 18 bases left between them. The CDR3 runs 15 residues. This CDR3 reads CASRNLRQEDYEQYF. The CDR3 DNA reads TGTGCCAGCAGAAACCTTCGGCAGGAGGACTACGAGCAGTACTTC.

This clone has just a few counts. The chain recombines TRBV19 with TRBJ1-5, with TRBD1 identical over 9 bases. CDR3 length: 13 amino acids. Trimming removed 8 bases from V and 6 bases from J; junction bases left unmatched: 5. The germline V gene encodes CDR1 LNHDA and CDR2 SQIVND (reference sequence). Written as DNA, the CDR3 is TGTGCCAGTGCGGACAGGGGTTGTCAGCCCCAGCATTTT. Its protein product is CASADRGCQPQHF.

CDR3 nucleotide sequence: TGTGCCAGCAGCCAAGGGGGGGAGTTGACTAGACCTTACACAGATACGCAGTATTTT. This codes for CASSQGGELTRPYTDTQYF. The chain recombines TRBV4-2 with TRBJ2-3; the D gene is possibly TRBD2 (6 bases). V was pared by 1 base and J by 2 bases, with 22 bases between. CDR1 and CDR2 (germline): LGHNA, YNFKEQ. The CDR3 covers 19 residues.

The chain combines TRBV7-4 with TRBJ1-1; weak D call: TRBD1 (6 bases). This CDR3 spans 16 amino acids. V lost 3 bases and J 0 bases, leaving 14 bases between the germline ends. Germline-derived CDR1 and CDR2 are SGHVT and SQSDAQ. The CDR3 DNA is TGTGCCAGCAGCTTTTGTCCTGACAGGTTGAACACTGAAGCTTTCTTT. It yields the protein CASSFCPDRLNTEAFF. Together with reference TRBV7-4 and TRBJ1-1, the CDR3 gives the full variable domain: GAGVSQSPRYKVAKRGRDVALRCDSISGHVTLYWYRQTLGQGSEVLTYSQSDAQRDKSGRPSGRFSAERPERSVSTLKIQRTEQGDSAVYLCASSFCPDRLNTEAFFGQGTRLTVV.

The rearrangement uses TRBV4-1 and TRBJ1-6; TRBD1 aligns across 12 bases. The V segment lost 4 bases and the J segment 10 bases; nucleotides outside the gene matches: 17. Germline CDR1 is MGHRA and CDR2 is YSYEKL. The CDR3 has 19 amino acids. CDR3 in amino acids: CASSRTGTGGTDFRSPLHF. The CDR3 DNA is TGCGCCAGCAGCCGAACCGGGACAGGGGGCACAGATTTTAGGTCACCCCTCCACTTT.

J is TRBJ2-2 and V is TRBV21-1; the DNA was not used to check the table's D call, TRBD1. TRBV21-1 is shown as a pseudogene. CDR3 length equals 16 residues. CDR3 nucleotide sequence: TGTGCCAGCAGCAAAGAACAGGGGGTACGAACCGGGGAGCTGTTTTTT. Its translation: CASSKEQGVRTGELFF.

This sequence joins TRBV5-5 and TRBJ2-7; possible D gene TRBD1, 5 bases. The CDR3 extends over 17 amino acids. Germline V gives CDR1 SGHKS, CDR2 YYEKEE (reference sequence). The V and J ends lost 4 bases and 7 bases respectively, with 27 bases between them. CDR3 bases: TGTGCCAGCAGCCCACCCCCGACAGCACCCGAGGTGGGGGAGCAGTACTTC. Residues: CASSPPPTAPEVGEQYF.

This sequence joins TRBV7-2 and TRBJ2-1; TRBD2 agrees at 9 bases. Germline trimming cut 5 bases from V and 4 bases from J; bases unmatched to any gene: 12. Per the germline V gene, CDR1 is SGHTA and CDR2 is FQGNSA. CDR3 length: 17 residues. For the CDR3, the DNA is TGTGCCAGCAGCCCCTGGGCCTTAGCGGGGGTATACAATGAGCAGTTCTTC. As protein: CASSPWALAGVYNEQFF.

This chain joins TRBV5-1 and TRBJ1-1; TRBD1 aligns across 7 bases. The J segment lost 12 bases and the V segment lost 0 bases, leaving 17 bases of the junction unmatched. This CDR3 is built from 16 residues. Germline assignment: CDR1 SGHRS and CDR2 YFSETQ. The CDR3 DNA follows: TGCGCCAGCAGCTTGGTTACCAAGTTTAGGGGGCCGGAAACTTTCTTT. Residues: CASSLVTKFRGPETFF.

The chain couples TRBV6-4 to TRBJ1-6; D unresolved. Germline CDR1 and CDR2: MRHNA and SNTAGT. The CDR3 sequence is 15 residues long. V was shortened by 3 bases and J by 7 bases, with 13 bases between the two germline ends. The CDR3 DNA sequence: TGTGCCAGCAGTGAAGTTAACGGGGAGAATTCACCCCTCCACTTT. Translated: CASSEVNGENSPLHF.

The gene calls are TRBV6-5 and TRBJ2-1, with a possible D match to TRBD2 (7 bases). The CDR3 sequence is 14 residues long. V dropped 7 bases and J dropped 4 bases, with 14 bases sitting between them. Germline V gene data show CDR1 as MNHEY and CDR2 as SVGAGI. CDR3 sequence reads: CASTQAGAYNEQFF. The CDR3 DNA follows: TGTGCCAGCACCCAGGCGGGGGCATACAATGAGCAGTTCTTC.

This clone appeared a few times. The chain employs TRBV29-1 and TRBJ2-3; 9 bases line up with TRBD2. Trimming removed 5 bases from V and 2 bases from J; junction bases left unmatched: 8. The germline CDR1 and CDR2 sequences are SQVTM and ANQGSEA. This CDR3 comprises 15 residues. CDR3 DNA: TGCAGCGTTCCTAGCCGCGGGGGGGACACAGATACGCAGTATTTT. Amino acid sequence: CSVPSRGGDTDTQYF.

The chain couples TRBV2 to TRBJ1-1; D remains unclear. The V end lost 6 bases, the J end lost 5 bases, and 19 bases lay between the germline ends. This CDR3 has 15 amino acids. In germline, CDR1 is SNHLY, CDR2 FYNNEI. The CDR3: CASRRVPPDKTEAFF. DNA of the CDR3: TGTGCCAGCAGGAGGGTTCCCCCTGATAAGACTGAAGCTTTCTTT. The full variable domain, completed using reference TRBV2 and TRBJ1-1, is EPEVTQTPSHQVTQMGQEVILRCVPISNHLYFYWYRQILGQKVEFLVSFYNNEISEKSEIFDDQFSVERPDGSNFTLKIRSTKLEDSAMYFCASRRVPPDKTEAFFGQGTRLTVV.

This clone was seen only once. This chain joins TRBV27 and TRBJ2-1; D perhaps matches TRBD2 (5 bases). V was trimmed by 3 bases and J by 10 bases, leaving 10 bases between them. This CDR3 contains 12 residues. Germline V gives CDR1 MNHEY, CDR2 SMNVEV (reference sequence). In DNA, the CDR3 is TGTGCCAGCAGTTTGACGGGGAACGAGCAGTTCTTC. This gives the protein CASSLTGNEQFF.

In its sample, this clone was seen a few times. The chain combines TRBV6-6 with TRBJ1-3; D gene unclear. The CDR3 runs to 15 residues. Germline V gene data show CDR1 as MNHNY and CDR2 as SVGAGI (reference sequence). V was clipped by 4 bases and J by 0 bases, with 10 bases between them. In nucleotides, the CDR3 is TGTGCCAGCAGTTCGTCGCTCGGCTCTGGAAACACCATATATTTT. Its protein product is CASSSSLGSGNTIYF.

The V and J genes are TRBV4-1 and TRBJ1-2, with 7 positions matching TRBD1. Germline V CDR1 and CDR2: MGHRA, YSYEKL. The CDR3 contains 14 residues. Trimming took 3 bases from V and 2 from J; bases not matched to a gene: 3. DNA of the CDR3: TGCGCCAGCAGCCACTCGGACAGGAACTATGGCTACACCTTC. It is translated as CASSHSDRNYGYTF.

This chain uses TRBV11-2 with TRBJ2-2; the D gene is possibly TRBD1 (5 bases). Germline assignment: CDR1 SGHAT and CDR2 FQNNGV. The CDR3 is 17 residues long. The germline V and J ends were trimmed by 0 bases and 6 bases, with 17 bases remaining between them. CDR3 loop: CASSLEWWTRRPGELFF. The CDR3 DNA follows: TGTGCCAGCAGCTTAGAGTGGTGGACACGCCGTCCCGGGGAGCTGTTTTTT.

The CDR3 region is CASALRGVQETQYF. The CDR3 DNA sequence: TGTGCTAGTGCCCTGCGGGGGGTTCAAGAGACCCAGTACTTC. This chain uses TRBV12-5 with TRBJ2-5, with 8 bases that match TRBD2. Per the germline V gene, CDR1 is LGHNT and CDR2 is FRNRAP. Trimming at V came to 7 bases and at J to 2 bases, leaving 6 bases not matched to a gene. This CDR3 is built from 14 residues. The full variable domain, with the rest looked up from reference TRBV12-5 and TRBJ2-5, is DARVTQTPRHKVTEMGQEVTMRCQPILGHNTVFWYRQTMMQGLELLAYFRNRAPLDDSGMPKDRFSAEMPDATLATLKIQPSEPRDSAVYFCASALRGVQETQYFGPGTRLLVL.

This chain joins TRBV4-1 and TRBJ2-7, with TRBD2 matching over 12 bases. The germline CDR1 and CDR2 sequences are MGHRA and YSYEKL. Germline trimming cut 4 bases from V and 5 bases from J; bases unmatched to any gene: 9. The CDR3 extends over 16 amino acids. The CDR3 nucleotides are TGCGCCAGCAGCCTGAATCTAGCGGGGGGGCGGGACGAGCAGTACTTC. Translated: CASSLNLAGGRDEQYF.

The V call is TRBV19, the J call TRBJ2-1; the D is unclear. The germline gives CDR1 LNHDA, CDR2 SQIVND (reference sequence). The CDR3 has 12 residues. V was pared by 3 bases and J by 9 bases, with 9 bases between. The CDR3 is CASSISIFEQFF. DNA of the CDR3: TGTGCCAGTAGTATCAGTATCTTTGAGCAGTTCTTC.

This chain joins TRBV27 and TRBJ2-5; perhaps TRBD2 as D (6 bases). The germline V gene has CDR1 MNHEY and CDR2 SMNVEV (reference sequence). Trimming left V 0 bases short and J 5 bases short, with 7 bases between. This CDR3 is built from 13 residues. The chain's CDR3 is CASSLSGRETQYF. In nucleotides, the CDR3 is TGTGCCAGCAGTTTATCAGGGAGGGAGACCCAGTACTTC.

The V call is TRBV7-9, the J call TRBJ1-3; no definite D call. This CDR3 is built from 15 residues. Trimming took 2 bases from V and 0 from J, leaving 8 bases between them. Per the germline V gene, CDR1 is SEHNR and CDR2 is FQNEAQ (reference sequence). CDR3 loop: CASSLTVPSGNTIYF. The CDR3, as DNA: TGTGCCAGCAGCTTAACAGTGCCCTCTGGAAACACCATATATTTT.

The gene calls are TRBV7-2 and TRBJ2-1; 13 nucleotides align to TRBD2. The CDR3 extends over 17 amino acids. The ends lost 5 bases at V and 8 bases at J; junction bases unmatched: 12. The germline gives CDR1 SGHTA, CDR2 FQGNSA. CDR3 sequence reads: CASSPSRTSGGLDEQFF. CDR3 nucleotide sequence: TGTGCCAGCAGCCCTTCACGGACTAGCGGGGGTTTAGATGAGCAGTTCTTC.

This chain joins TRBV21-1 and TRBJ1-1; the table calls TRBD1, which could not be checked here. TRBV21-1 is recorded as a pseudogene. The CDR3 has 13 residues. This chain's CDR3 is CASIDRGLFEAFF. The CDR3 DNA is TGTGCCAGCATAGACAGGGGGCTCTTCGAAGCTTTCTTT.

The chain has TRBV6-4 and TRBJ2-2; 10 bases are a match to TRBD2. CDR3 length: 17 amino acids. Germline CDR1 is MRHNA and CDR2 is SNTAGT. With 6 bases clipped from V and 5 bases from J, the junction kept 12 bases outside the gene matches. The DNA of the CDR3 is TGTGCCAGCAGCCCTCGTAGCGGGGGGCCAGGGACCGGGGAGCTGTTTTTT. Protein: CASSPRSGGPGTGELFF.

V usage is TRBV4-1 and J usage is TRBJ2-3, with a possible D match to TRBD2 (6 bases). The CDR3 is 14 amino acids. CDR1 and CDR2 from the germline V gene are MGHRA and YSYEKL. The V end lost 6 bases, the J end lost 0 bases, and 10 bases lay between the germline ends. CDR3 sequence reads: CASRIAVSTDTQYF. DNA for the CDR3: TGCGCCAGCAGGATAGCGGTTAGCACAGATACGCAGTATTTT.

The chain employs TRBV28 and TRBJ2-7; tentative D call: TRBD1 (6 bases). There are 14 residues in the CDR3. V was cut by 4 bases and J by 3 bases, with 13 bases left in between. In germline, CDR1 is MDHEN, CDR2 SYDVKM. CDR3 DNA: TGTGCCAGCAGTTGGGCGCCAGGGGACTACGAGCAGTACTTC. It yields the protein CASSWAPGDYEQYF.

CDR3 amino acids: CASRRTGGEGDSPLHF. DNA for the CDR3: TGTGCCAGCAGAAGGACAGGGGGCGAGGGGGATTCACCCCTCCACTTT. This chain links TRBV5-4 with TRBJ1-6; TRBD1 matches 11 bases. The V segment lost 5 bases and the J segment 8 bases; nucleotides outside the gene matches: 9. Germline V gives CDR1 SGHNT, CDR2 YYREEE (reference sequence). The CDR3 extends over 16 amino acids.

The CDR3 region has the DNA TGTGCTAGTTCTATACAGGGGGAATACAATGAGCAGTTCTTC. Protein sequence: CASSIQGEYNEQFF. This rearrangement joins TRBV12-5 to TRBJ2-1, with 8 nucleotides matching TRBD1. V was pared by 8 bases and J by 4 bases, with 7 bases of the junction left unmatched. This CDR3 comprises 14 residues. Germline lookup yields CDR1 LGHNT and CDR2 FRNRAP.